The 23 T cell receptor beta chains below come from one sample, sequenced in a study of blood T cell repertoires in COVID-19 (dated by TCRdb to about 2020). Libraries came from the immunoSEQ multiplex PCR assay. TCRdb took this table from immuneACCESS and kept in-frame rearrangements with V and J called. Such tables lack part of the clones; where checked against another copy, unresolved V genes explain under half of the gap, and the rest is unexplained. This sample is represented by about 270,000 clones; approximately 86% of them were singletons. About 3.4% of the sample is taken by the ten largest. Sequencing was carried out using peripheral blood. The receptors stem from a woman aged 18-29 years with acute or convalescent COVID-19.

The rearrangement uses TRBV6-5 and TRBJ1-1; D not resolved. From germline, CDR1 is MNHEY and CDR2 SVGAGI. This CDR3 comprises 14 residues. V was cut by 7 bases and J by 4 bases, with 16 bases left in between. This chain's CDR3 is CASTILSGGTEAFF. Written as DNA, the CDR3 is TGTGCCAGCACCATTCTGTCGGGAGGCACTGAAGCTTTCTTT.

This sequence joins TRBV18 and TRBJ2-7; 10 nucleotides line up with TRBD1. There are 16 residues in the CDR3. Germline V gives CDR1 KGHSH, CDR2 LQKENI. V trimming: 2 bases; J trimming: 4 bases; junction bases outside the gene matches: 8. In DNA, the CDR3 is TGTGCCAGCTCACCAGAGAGACAGGGGGCAAATTACGAGCAGTACTTC. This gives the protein CASSPERQGANYEQYF.

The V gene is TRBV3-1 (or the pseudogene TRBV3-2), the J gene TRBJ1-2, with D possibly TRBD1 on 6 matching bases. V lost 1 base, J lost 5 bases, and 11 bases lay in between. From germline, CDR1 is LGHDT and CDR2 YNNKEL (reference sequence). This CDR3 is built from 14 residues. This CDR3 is CASSQATGIYGYTF. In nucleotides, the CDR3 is TGTGCCAGCAGCCAAGCGACAGGTATTTATGGCTACACCTTC.

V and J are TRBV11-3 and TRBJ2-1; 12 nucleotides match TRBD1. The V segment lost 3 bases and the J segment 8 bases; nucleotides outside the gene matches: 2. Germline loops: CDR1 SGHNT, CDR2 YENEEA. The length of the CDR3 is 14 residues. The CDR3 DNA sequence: TGTGCCAGCAGCTTGGGACAGGGGGCCGATGAGCAGTTCTTC. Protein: CASSLGQGADEQFF. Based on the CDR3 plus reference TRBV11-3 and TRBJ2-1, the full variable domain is EAGVVQSPRYKIIEKKQPVAFWCNPISGHNTLYWYLQNLGQGPELLIRYENEEAVDDSQLPKDRFSAERLKGVDSTLKIQPAELGDSAVYLCASSLGQGADEQFFGPGTRLTVL.

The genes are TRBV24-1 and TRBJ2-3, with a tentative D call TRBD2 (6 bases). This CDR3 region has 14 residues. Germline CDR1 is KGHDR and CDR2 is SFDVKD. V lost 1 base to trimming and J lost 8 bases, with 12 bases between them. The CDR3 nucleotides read TGTGCCACCAGTGATTTTCCCGGGAGCGCTACGCAGTATTTT. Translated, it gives CATSDFPGSATQYF.

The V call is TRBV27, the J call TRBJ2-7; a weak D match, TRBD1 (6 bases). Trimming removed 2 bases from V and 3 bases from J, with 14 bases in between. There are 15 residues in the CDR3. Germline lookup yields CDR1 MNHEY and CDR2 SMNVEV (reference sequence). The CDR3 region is CASSLAGTSYYEQYF. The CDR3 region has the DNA TGTGCCAGCAGTTTAGCCGGGACATCGTACTACGAGCAGTACTTC.

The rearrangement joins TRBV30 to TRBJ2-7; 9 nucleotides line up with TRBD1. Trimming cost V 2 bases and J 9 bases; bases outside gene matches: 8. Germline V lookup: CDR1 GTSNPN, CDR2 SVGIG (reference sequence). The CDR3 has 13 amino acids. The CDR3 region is CAWSWDRAPAQYF. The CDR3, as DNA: TGTGCCTGGAGTTGGGACAGGGCGCCGGCGCAGTACTTC.

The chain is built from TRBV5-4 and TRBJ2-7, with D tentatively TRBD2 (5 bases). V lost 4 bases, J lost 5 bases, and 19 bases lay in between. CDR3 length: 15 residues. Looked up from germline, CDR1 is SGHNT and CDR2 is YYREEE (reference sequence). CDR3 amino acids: CASSLSGLQVHEQYF. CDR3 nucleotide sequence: TGTGCCAGCAGCCTATCGGGATTGCAAGTCCACGAGCAGTACTTC.

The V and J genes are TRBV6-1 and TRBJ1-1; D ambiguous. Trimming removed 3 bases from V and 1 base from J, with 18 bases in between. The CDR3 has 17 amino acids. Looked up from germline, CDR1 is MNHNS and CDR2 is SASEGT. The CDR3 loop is CASSDAPFLRENTEAFF. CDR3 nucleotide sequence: TGTGCCAGCAGTGATGCGCCCTTCCTGCGGGAGAACACTGAAGCTTTCTTT.

The CDR3: CASSYRLHRDRNSPLHF. The CDR3 DNA reads as TGTGCCAGCAGTTACCGACTACACCGGGACAGAAATTCACCCCTCCACTTT. This chain uses TRBV6-2 or TRBV6-3 with TRBJ1-6; 7 bases map to TRBD1. CDR3 length: 17 amino acids. V lost 2 bases to trimming and J lost 7 bases; unmatched junction nucleotides: 11. Germline lookup yields CDR1 MNHEY and CDR2 SVGEGT.

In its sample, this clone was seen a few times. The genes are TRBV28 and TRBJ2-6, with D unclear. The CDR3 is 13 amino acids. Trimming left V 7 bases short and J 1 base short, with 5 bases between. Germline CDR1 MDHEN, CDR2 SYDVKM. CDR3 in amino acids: CASTLSGANVLTF. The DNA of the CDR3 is TGTGCCAGCACCCTTTCTGGGGCCAACGTCCTGACTTTC.

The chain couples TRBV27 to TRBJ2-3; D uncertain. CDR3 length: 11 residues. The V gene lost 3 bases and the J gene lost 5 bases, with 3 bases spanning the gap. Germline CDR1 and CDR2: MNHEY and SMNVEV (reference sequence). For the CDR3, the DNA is TGTGCCAGCAGTTTCCGAGATACGCAGTATTTT. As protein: CASSFRDTQYF.

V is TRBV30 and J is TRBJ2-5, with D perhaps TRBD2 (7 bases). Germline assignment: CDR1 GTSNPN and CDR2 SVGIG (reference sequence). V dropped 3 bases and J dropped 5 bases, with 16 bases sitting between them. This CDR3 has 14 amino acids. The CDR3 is CAWSIRGAWETQYF. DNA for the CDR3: TGTGCCTGGAGCATACGGGGGGCGTGGGAGACCCAGTACTTC.

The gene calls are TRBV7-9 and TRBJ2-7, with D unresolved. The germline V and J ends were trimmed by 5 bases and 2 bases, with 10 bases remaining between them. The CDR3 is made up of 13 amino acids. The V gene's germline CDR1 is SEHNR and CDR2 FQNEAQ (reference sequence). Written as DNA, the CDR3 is TGTGCCAGCAGCGAGGTACCCCCCTACGAGCAGTACTTC. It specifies CASSEVPPYEQYF.

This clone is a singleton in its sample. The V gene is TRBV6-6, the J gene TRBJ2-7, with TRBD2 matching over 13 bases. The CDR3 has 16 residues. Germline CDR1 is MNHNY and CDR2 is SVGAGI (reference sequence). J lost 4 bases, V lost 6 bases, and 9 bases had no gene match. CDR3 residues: CASSTRTSGSLYEQYF. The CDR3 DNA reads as TGTGCCAGCAGCACCCGGACTAGCGGGAGTTTGTACGAGCAGTACTTC.

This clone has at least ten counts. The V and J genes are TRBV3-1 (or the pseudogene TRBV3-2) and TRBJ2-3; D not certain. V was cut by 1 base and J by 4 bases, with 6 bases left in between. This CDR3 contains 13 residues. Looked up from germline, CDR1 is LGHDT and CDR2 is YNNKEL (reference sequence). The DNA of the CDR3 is TGTGCCAGCAGCCAAGCCATTTCAGATACGCAGTATTTT. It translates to CASSQAISDTQYF.

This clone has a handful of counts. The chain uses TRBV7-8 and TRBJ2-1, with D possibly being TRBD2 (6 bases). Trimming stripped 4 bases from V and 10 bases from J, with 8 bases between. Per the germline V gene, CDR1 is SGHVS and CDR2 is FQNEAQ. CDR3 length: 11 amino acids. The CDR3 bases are TGTGCCAGCAGCTGGGGGAGGGAGCAGTTCTTC. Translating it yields CASSWGREQFF.

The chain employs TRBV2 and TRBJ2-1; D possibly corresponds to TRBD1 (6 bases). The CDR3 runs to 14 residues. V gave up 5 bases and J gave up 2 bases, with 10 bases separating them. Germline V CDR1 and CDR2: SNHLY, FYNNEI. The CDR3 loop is CASSPRDTYNEQFF. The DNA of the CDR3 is TGTGCCAGCAGTCCCCGGGACACCTACAATGAGCAGTTCTTC.

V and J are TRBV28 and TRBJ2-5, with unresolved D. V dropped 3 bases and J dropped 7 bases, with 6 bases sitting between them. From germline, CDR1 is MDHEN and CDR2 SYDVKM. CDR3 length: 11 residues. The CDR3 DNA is TGTGCCAGCAGTTTCGACTGGACCCAGTACTTC. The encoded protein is CASSFDWTQYF.

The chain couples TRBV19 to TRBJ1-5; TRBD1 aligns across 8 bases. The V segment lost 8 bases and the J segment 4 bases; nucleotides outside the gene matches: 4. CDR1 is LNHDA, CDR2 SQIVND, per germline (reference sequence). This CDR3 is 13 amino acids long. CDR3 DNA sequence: TGTGCCAGTTGGACAGGGTGGAATCAGCCCCAGCATTTT. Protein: CASWTGWNQPQHF.

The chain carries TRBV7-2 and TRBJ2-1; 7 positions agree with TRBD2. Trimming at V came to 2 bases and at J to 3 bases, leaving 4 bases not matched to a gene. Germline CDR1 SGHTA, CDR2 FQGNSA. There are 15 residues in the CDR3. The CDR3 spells CASSLSGAYYNEQFF. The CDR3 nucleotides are TGTGCCAGCAGCTTAAGCGGGGCCTACTACAATGAGCAGTTCTTC.

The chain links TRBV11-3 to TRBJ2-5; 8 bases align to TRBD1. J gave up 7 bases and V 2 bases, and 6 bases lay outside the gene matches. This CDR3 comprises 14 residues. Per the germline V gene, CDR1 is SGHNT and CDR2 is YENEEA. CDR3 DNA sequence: TGTGCCAGCAGCTTAAACCAGGGGGCTCGGACCCAGTACTTC. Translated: CASSLNQGARTQYF.

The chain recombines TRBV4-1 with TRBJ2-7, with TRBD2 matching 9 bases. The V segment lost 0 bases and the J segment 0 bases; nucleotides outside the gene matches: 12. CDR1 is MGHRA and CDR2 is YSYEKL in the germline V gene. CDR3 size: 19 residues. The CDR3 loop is CASSQDPGLARGGSYEQYF. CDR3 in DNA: TGCGCCAGCAGCCAAGACCCGGGACTAGCCAGAGGTGGCTCCTACGAGCAGTACTTC.